Each of the 14 T cell receptor beta chains below was sequenced from the same sample in a study of blood T cell repertoires in COVID-19. Sequencing was performed with immunoSEQ multiplex PCR; in TCRdb, only in-frame clones are kept and a portion is missing. The sample shows approximately 140,000 clones, less than 85% of them seen only once. The specimen was peripheral blood. The receptors derive from a woman aged 80 or over with acute or convalescent COVID-19.

The chain uses TRBV18 and TRBJ2-7; 7 nucleotides match TRBD2. V was clipped by 2 bases and J by 0 bases; unmatched bases: 7. CDR1 and CDR2 (germline): KGHSH, LQKENI. The CDR3 totals 16 residues. This CDR3 is CASSPFWGLSSYEQYF. The CDR3 nucleotides are TGTGCCAGCTCACCATTCTGGGGACTAAGCTCCTACGAGCAGTACTTC. The full variable domain, rest sourced from reference TRBV18 and TRBJ2-7, is NAGVMQNPRHLVRRRGQEARLRCSPMKGHSHVYWYRQLPEEGLKFMVYLQKENIIDESGMPKERFSAEFPKEGPSILRIQQVVRGDSAAYFCASSPFWGLSSYEQYFGPGTRLTVT.

The chain joins TRBV20-1 to TRBJ2-5; D possibly corresponds to TRBD2 (5 bases). This CDR3 spans 17 amino acids. V dropped 3 bases and J dropped 0 bases, with 20 bases sitting between them. Germline V gene data show CDR1 as DFQATT and CDR2 as SNEGSKA (reference sequence). For the CDR3, the DNA is TGCAGTGCTAGTCGGCCACTAGAATTGGAGTACCAAGAGACCCAGTACTTC. Encoded protein: CSASRPLELEYQETQYF.

A note on this clone: The same CDR3 can be traced to other DNA sequences in this sample. The rearrangement links TRBV5-1 to TRBJ1-1; D gene unclear. This CDR3 region has 13 residues. V was trimmed by 0 bases and J by 1 base, leaving 4 bases between them. From germline, CDR1 is SGHRS and CDR2 YFSETQ. CDR3 protein: CASSLEQNTEAFF. Here the CDR3 DNA reads TGCGCCAGCAGCTTGGAACAGAACACTGAAGCTTTCTTT.

The chain couples TRBV11-2 to TRBJ1-6; D may be TRBD1 (5 bases). V shed 5 bases and J shed 7 bases, with 15 bases lying between them. The CDR3 loop spans 15 amino acids. Germline loops: CDR1 SGHAT, CDR2 FQNNGV. CDR3 sequence (DNA): TGTGCCAGCAGCCCGGCGTTTGGGGGGAATTCACCCCTCCACTTT. This encodes CASSPAFGGNSPLHF.

This clone has more than one count but fewer than ten. Here the CDR3 DNA reads TGTGCCAGCAGTTACAGGGACTTTGGCTATGGCTACACCTTC. As protein: CASSYRDFGYGYTF. The V gene is TRBV6-5, the J gene TRBJ1-2; a weak D match, TRBD1 (5 bases). CDR1 and CDR2 from the germline V gene are MNHEY and SVGAGI. CDR3 size: 14 residues. The V end lost 2 bases, the J end lost 4 bases, and 11 bases lay between the germline ends.

V gene TRBV19 combines with J gene TRBJ2-7; TRBD1 agrees at 7 bases. There are 14 residues in the CDR3. Germline loops: CDR1 LNHDA, CDR2 SQIVND (reference sequence). J was trimmed by 0 bases and V by 5 bases; bases with no gene match: 4. The CDR3 protein is CASSPGQFSYEQYF. CDR3 nucleotide sequence: TGTGCCAGTAGTCCGGGACAGTTCTCCTACGAGCAGTACTTC.

V usage is TRBV29-1 and J usage is TRBJ1-5; possibly TRBD1 for D (6 bases). Germline V gene lookup returns CDR1 SQVTM and CDR2 ANQGSEA. The CDR3 consists of 14 residues. V was shortened by 6 bases and J by 4 bases, with 16 bases between the two germline ends. CDR3 coding DNA: TGCAGCGTCCGACAACAGGGTGGAAATCAGCCCCAGCATTTT. Amino acids: CSVRQQGGNQPQHF. Filled out from reference TRBV29-1 and TRBJ1-5, the complete variable domain reads SAVISQKPSRDICQRGTSLTIQCQVDSQVTMMFWYRQQPGQSLTLIATANQGSEATYESGFVIDKFPISRPNLTFSTLTVSNMSPEDSSIYLCSVRQQGGNQPQHFGDGTRLSIL.

This clone has only one observation. The chain uses TRBV24-1 and TRBJ2-6; 7 bases are a match to TRBD2. The CDR3 loop spans 22 amino acids. Unmatched junction bases numbered 16, after V lost 0 bases and J lost 0 bases. Germline V gene lookup returns CDR1 KGHDR and CDR2 SFDVKD. CDR3 nucleotides: TGTGCCACCAGTGATTTGCGTGCGGGGAGGGCTCCGCTCCCCTCTGGGGCCAACGTCCTGACTTTC. Protein: CATSDLRAGRAPLPSGANVLTF.

The rearrangement uses TRBV27 and TRBJ2-1, with 9 bases lining up with TRBD1. The germline V gene encodes CDR1 MNHEY and CDR2 SMNVEV (reference sequence). V was clipped by 4 bases and J by 8 bases; unmatched bases: 6. The CDR3 is 14 amino acids. CDR3 protein: CASSYRTGEDEQFF. In nucleotides, the CDR3 is TGTGCCAGCAGTTATCGGACAGGGGAGGATGAGCAGTTCTTC.

As for this clone: Other DNA variants within this sample encode the same CDR3. The chain has TRBV11-2 and TRBJ2-2; D is possibly TRBD2 (6 bases). The CDR3 is 13 amino acids. CDR1 SGHAT and CDR2 FQNNGV come from the germline V gene. Trimming left V 5 bases short and J 5 bases short, with 9 bases between. As DNA, the CDR3 is TGTGCCAGCAGCCCCGCGGGGACCGGGGAGCTGTTTTTT. Protein: CASSPAGTGELFF.

This chain uses TRBV30 with TRBJ1-3, with D perhaps matching TRBD1 (5 bases). V lost 3 bases and J 4 bases, leaving 16 bases between the germline ends. The CDR3 covers 15 residues. CDR1 is GTSNPN, CDR2 SVGIG, per germline (reference sequence). The CDR3 nucleotides read TGTGCCTGGAGCCCACTAACCCGGACAGGAAACACCATATATTTT. Its translation: CAWSPLTRTGNTIYF. Combining the CDR3 with reference TRBV30 and TRBJ1-3 gives the whole variable domain SQTIHQWPATLVQPVGSPLSLECTVEGTSNPNLYWYRQAAGRGLQLLFYSVGIGQISSEVPQNLSASRPQDRQFILSSKKLLLSDSGFYLCAWSPLTRTGNTIYFGEGSWLTVV.

The chain joins TRBV29-1 to TRBJ1-4; 7 nucleotides agree with TRBD1. After removal of 1 base from V and 4 bases from J, the junction contained 6 bases not matched to a gene. The CDR3 extends over 15 amino acids. Germline assignment: CDR1 SQVTM and CDR2 ANQGSEA. CDR3 coding DNA: TGCAGCGTTGAAGGCACAGGGGACGTTAATGAAAAACTGTTTTTT. Encoded protein: CSVEGTGDVNEKLFF.

The chain recombines TRBV7-9 with TRBJ2-2; D is possibly TRBD2 (6 bases). Trimming cost V 3 bases and J 5 bases, with 13 bases left between them. Looked up from germline, CDR1 is SEHNR and CDR2 is FQNEAQ (reference sequence). The CDR3 consists of 15 residues. The CDR3 DNA sequence: TGTGCCAGCAGCTTTTCGGGGACTGTGACCGGGGAGCTGTTTTTT. Translation: CASSFSGTVTGELFF.

The chain employs TRBV6-6 and TRBJ2-3, with 9 bases matching TRBD2. The CDR3 runs 13 residues. The ends lost 10 bases at V and 1 base at J; junction bases unmatched: 3. Germline CDR1 is MNHNY and CDR2 is SVGAGI (reference sequence). The CDR3 is CATQRGGTDTQYF. In DNA, the CDR3 is TGTGCCACCCAGCGGGGGGGCACAGATACGCAGTATTTT.